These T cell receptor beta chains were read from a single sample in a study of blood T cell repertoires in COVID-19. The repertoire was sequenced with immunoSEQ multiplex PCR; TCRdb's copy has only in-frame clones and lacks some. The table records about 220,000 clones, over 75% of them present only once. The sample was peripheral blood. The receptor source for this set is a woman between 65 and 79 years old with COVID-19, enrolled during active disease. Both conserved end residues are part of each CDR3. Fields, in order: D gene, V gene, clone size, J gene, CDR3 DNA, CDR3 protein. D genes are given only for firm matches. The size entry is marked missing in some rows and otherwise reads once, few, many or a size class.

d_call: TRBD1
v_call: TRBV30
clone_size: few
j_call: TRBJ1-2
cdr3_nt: TGTGCCTGGAGTAGCGGGACAGGGTCCTATGGCTACACCTTC
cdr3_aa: CAWSSGTGSYGYTF

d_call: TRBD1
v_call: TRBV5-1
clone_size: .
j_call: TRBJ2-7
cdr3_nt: TGCGCCAGCAGCCTCGGACAGGGGGCAGGCTACGAGCAGTACTTC
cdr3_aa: CASSLGQGAGYEQYF

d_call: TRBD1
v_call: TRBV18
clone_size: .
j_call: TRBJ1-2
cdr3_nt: TGTGCCAGCTCACCCACAGGGGACCACTATGGCTACACCTTC
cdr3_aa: CASSPTGDHYGYTF

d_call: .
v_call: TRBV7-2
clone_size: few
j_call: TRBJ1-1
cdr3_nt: TGTGCCAGCAGCTTCCAGGGGTCCACTGAAGCTTTCTTT
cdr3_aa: CASSFQGSTEAFF

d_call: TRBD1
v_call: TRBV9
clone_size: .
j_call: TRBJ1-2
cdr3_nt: TGTGCCAGCAGTGGGGACAGTGCGCCTCACTATGGCTACACCTTC
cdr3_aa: CASSGDSAPHYGYTF

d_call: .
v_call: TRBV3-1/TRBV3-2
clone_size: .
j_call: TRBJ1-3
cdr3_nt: TGTGCCAGCAGCCCTCTGAGGGATACTGGAAACACCATATATTTT
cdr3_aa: CASSPLRDTGNTIYF

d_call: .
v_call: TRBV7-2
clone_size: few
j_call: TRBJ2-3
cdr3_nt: TGTGCCAGCAGCTTAGATCCAGGGGCAGATACGCAGTATTTT
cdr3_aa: CASSLDPGADTQYF

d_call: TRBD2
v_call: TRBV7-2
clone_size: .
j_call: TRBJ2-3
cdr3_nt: TGTGCCAGCAGCTACGGACTAGCGGGGGGGTTGAGCACAGATACGCAGTATTTT
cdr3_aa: CASSYGLAGGLSTDTQYF

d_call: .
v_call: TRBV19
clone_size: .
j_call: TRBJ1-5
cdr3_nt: TGTGCCAGTAGTGGGGGGGCTTATAGCAATCAGCCCCAGCATTTT
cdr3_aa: CASSGGAYSNQPQHF

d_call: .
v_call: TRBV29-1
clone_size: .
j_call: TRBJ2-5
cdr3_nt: TGCAGCGTCCCCCCCGACGTGGGAGTGGAGACCCAGTACTTC
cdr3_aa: CSVPPDVGVETQYF

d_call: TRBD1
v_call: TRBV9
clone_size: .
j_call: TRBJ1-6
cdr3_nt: TGTGCCAGCAGCGCCGCAGGGGGCGGATCACCCCTCCACTTT
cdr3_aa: CASSAAGGGSPLHF

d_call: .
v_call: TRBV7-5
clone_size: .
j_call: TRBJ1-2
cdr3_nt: TGTGCCAGAAGCTTCCCCGGTGGCTACACCTTC
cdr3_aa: CARSFPGGYTF

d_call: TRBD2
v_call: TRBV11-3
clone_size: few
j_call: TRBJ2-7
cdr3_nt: TGTGCCAGCAGCTTAGATCCCCAGCGGGGGGGCCGTGACGAGCAGTACTTC
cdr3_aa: CASSLDPQRGGRDEQYF

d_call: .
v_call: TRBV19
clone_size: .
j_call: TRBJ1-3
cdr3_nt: TGTGCCAGTAGTATAGTTACACCCGGAAACACCATATATTTT
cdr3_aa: CASSIVTPGNTIYF

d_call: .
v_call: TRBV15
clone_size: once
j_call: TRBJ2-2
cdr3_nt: TGTGCCACCAGCAGAGAGACTTCCGGGGAGCTGTTTTTT
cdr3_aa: CATSRETSGELFF

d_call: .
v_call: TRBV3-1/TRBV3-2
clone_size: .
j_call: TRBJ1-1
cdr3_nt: TGTGCCAGCAGCCAAGCCACAGCTCATGAAGCTTTCTTT
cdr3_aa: CASSQATAHEAFF

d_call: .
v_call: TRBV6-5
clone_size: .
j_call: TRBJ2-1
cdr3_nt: TGTGCCAGCAGGGTACAGGGCAGCTCCTACAATGAGCAGTTCTTC
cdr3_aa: CASRVQGSSYNEQFF

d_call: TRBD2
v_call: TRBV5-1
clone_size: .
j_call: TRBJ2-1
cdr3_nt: TGCGCCAGCACCCGAGGGGCGGGAGACGGTTGGAATGAGCAGTTCTTC
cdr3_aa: CASTRGAGDGWNEQFF

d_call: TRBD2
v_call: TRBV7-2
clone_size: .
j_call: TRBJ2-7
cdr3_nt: TGTGCCAGCAGCTGGCCCCGCGGGGGTTCTTCCTACGAGCAGTACTTC
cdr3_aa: CASSWPRGGSSYEQYF

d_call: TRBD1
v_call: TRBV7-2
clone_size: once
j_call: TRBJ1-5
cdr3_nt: TGTGCCAGCAGCCCCAACAGGGGGCGCCAGCCCCAGCATTTT
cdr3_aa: CASSPNRGRQPQHF

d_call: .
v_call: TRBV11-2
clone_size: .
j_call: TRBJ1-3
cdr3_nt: TGTGCCAGCAGTAAGACAGCGAGCTCTGGAAACACCATATATTTT
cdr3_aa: CASSKTASSGNTIYF

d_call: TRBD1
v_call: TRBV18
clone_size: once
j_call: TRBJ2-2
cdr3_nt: TGTGCCAGCTTCTCCGGGACAGGGATCACCGGGGAGCTGTTTTTT
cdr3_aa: CASFSGTGITGELFF

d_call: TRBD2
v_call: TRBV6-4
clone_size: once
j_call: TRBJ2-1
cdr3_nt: TGTGCCAGCAGTGGAACGGGGGGGCCGGAGAATGAGCAGTTCTTC
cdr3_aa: CASSGTGGPENEQFF

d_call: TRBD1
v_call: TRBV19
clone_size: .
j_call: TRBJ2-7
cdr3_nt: TGTGCCAGTAGTAGAGAAGGGGACAGGGGTTCCTACGAGCAGTACTTC
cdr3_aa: CASSREGDRGSYEQYF

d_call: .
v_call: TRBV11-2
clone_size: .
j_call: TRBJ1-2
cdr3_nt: TGTGCCAGCAGCTCAAGGACTGTCGGGACTCTCGAGGGCTATGGCTACACCTTC
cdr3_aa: CASSSRTVGTLEGYGYTF